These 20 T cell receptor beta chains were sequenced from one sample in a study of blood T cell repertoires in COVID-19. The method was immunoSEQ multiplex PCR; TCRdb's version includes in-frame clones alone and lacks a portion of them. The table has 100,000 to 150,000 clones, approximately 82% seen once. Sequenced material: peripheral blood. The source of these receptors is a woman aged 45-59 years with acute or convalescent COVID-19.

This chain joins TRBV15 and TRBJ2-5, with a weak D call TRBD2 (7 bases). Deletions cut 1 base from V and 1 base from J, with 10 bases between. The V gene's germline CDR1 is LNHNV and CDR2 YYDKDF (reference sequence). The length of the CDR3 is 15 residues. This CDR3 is CATSRGGGGQETQYF. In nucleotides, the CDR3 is TGTGCCACCAGCAGAGGGGGGGGCGGCCAAGAGACCCAGTACTTC.

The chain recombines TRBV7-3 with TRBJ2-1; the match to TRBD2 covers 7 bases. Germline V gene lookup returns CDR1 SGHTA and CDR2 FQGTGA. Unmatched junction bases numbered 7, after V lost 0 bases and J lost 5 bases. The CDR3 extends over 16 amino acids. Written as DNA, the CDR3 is TGTGCCAGCAGCTTAACTGTGGGACTACAGAACAATGAGCAGTTCTTC. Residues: CASSLTVGLQNNEQFF.

CDR3 DNA sequence: TGCGCCAGCAGCTTGACTAGCGGGGGGTTTGGTGATACGCAGTATTTT. This codes for CASSLTSGGFGDTQYF. The chain couples TRBV5-1 to TRBJ2-3; 12 bases are a match to TRBD2. There are 16 residues in the CDR3. The germline gives CDR1 SGHRS, CDR2 YFSETQ. The V segment lost 1 base and the J segment 6 bases; nucleotides outside the gene matches: 6.

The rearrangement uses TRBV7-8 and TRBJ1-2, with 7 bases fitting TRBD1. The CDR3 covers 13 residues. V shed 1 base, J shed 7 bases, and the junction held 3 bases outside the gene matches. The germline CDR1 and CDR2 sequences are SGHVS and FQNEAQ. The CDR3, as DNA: TGTGCCAGCAGCTTAGGACAGGGTTCTGGCTACACCTTC. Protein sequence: CASSLGQGSGYTF.

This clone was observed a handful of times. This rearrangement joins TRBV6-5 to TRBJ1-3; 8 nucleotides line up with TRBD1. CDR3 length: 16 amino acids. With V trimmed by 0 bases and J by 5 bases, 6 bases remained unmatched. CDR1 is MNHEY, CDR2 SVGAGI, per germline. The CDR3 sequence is CASSYSAAGGRNTIYF. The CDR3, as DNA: TGTGCCAGCAGTTACTCCGCGGCAGGGGGCAGAAACACCATATATTTT.

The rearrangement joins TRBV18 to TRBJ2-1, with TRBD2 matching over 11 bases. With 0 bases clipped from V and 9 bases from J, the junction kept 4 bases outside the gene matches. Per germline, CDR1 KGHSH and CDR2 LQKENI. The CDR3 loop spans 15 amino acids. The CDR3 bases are TGTGCCAGCTCACCACCTGGTAGCGGGAGGGTTGAGCAGTTCTTC. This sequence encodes CASSPPGSGRVEQFF.

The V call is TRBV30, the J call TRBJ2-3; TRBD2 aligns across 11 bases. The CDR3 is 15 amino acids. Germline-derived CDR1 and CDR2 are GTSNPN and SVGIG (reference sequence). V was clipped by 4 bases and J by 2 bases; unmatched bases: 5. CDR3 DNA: TGTGCCTGGACTAGCGGGAGGTTTCTCACAGATACGCAGTATTTT. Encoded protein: CAWTSGRFLTDTQYF.

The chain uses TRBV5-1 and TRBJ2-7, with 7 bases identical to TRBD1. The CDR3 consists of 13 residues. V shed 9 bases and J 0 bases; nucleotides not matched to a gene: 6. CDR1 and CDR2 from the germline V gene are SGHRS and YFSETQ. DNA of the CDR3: TGCGCCACTAGGGACAGTTCCTCCTACGAGCAGTACTTC. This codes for CATRDSSSYEQYF. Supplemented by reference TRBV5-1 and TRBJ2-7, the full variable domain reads KAGVTQTPRYLIKTRGQQVTLSCSPISGHRSVSWYQQTPGQGLQFLFEYFSETQRNKGNFPGRFSGRQFSNSRSEMNVSTLELGDSALYLCATRDSSSYEQYFGPGTRLTVT.

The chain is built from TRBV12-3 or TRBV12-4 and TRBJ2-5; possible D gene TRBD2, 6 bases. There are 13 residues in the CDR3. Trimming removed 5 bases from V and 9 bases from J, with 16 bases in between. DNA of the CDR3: TGTGCCAGCAGTGGGGCGGGGCGGTCGGCCCAGTACTTC. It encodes CASSGAGRSAQYF.

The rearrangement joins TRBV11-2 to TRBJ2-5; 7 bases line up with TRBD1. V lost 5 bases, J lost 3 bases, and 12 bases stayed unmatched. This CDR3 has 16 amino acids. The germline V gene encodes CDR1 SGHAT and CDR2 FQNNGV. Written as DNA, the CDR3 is TGTGCCAGCAGCGGGCGACAGGGTACCGGGGAAGAGACCCAGTACTTC. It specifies CASSGRQGTGEETQYF.

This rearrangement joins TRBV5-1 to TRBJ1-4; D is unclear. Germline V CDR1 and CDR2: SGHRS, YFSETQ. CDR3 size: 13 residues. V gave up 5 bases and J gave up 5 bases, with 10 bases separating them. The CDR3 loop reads CASRGLLNEKLFF. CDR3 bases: TGCGCCAGCAGGGGCCTTCTCAATGAAAAACTGTTTTTT.

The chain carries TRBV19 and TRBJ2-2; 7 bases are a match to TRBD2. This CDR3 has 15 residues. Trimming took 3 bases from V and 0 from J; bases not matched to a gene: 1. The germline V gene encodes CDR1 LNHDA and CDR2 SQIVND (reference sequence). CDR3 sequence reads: CASSILAANTGELFF. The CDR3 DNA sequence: TGTGCCAGTAGTATCCTAGCGGCGAACACCGGGGAGCTGTTTTTT.

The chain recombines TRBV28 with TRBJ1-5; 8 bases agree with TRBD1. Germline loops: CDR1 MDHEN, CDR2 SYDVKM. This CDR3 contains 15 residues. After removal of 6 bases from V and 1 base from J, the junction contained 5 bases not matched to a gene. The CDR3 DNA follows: TGTGCCAGCAGATTAACAGGGGGAAGCAATCAGCCCCAGCATTTT. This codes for CASRLTGGSNQPQHF.

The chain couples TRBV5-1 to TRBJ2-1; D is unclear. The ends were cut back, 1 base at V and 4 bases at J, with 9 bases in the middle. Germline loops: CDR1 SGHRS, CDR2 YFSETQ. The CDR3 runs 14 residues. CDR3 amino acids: CASSLTTSYNEQFF. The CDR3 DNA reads TGCGCCAGCAGCTTGACTACAAGTTACAATGAGCAGTTCTTC. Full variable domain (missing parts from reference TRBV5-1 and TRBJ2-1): KAGVTQTPRYLIKTRGQQVTLSCSPISGHRSVSWYQQTPGQGLQFLFEYFSETQRNKGNFPGRFSGRQFSNSRSEMNVSTLELGDSALYLCASSLTTSYNEQFFGPGTRLTVL.

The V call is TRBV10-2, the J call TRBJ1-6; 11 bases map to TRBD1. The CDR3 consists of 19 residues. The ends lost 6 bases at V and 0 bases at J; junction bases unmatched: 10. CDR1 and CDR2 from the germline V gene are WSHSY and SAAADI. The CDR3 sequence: CASRGDRGSSSSYNSPLHF. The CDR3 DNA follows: TGCGCCAGCAGAGGGGACAGGGGGTCGTCAAGCTCCTATAATTCACCCCTCCACTTT.

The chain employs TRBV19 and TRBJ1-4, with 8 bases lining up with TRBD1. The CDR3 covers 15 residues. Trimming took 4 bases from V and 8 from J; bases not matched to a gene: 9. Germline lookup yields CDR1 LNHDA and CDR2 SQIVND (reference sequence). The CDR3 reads CASSTKGTGGEKLFF. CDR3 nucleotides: TGTGCCAGTAGTACCAAAGGAACAGGGGGGGAAAAACTGTTTTTT. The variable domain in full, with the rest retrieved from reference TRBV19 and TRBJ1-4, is DGGITQSPKYLFRKEGQNVTLSCEQNLNHDAMYWYRQDPGQGLRLIYYSQIVNDFQKGDIAEGYSVSREKKESFPLTVTSAQKNPTAFYLCASSTKGTGGEKLFFGSGTQLSVL.

This CDR3 reads CSAGTEGTEAFF. The CDR3 DNA reads as TGCAGCGCTGGGACAGAAGGCACTGAAGCTTTCTTT. The V call is TRBV29-1, the J call TRBJ1-1; 7 bases agree with TRBD1. The V and J ends lost 7 bases and 4 bases, in that order; junction bases with no gene match: 6. The CDR3 length is 12 residues. Germline V gene lookup returns CDR1 SQVTM and CDR2 ANQGSEA.

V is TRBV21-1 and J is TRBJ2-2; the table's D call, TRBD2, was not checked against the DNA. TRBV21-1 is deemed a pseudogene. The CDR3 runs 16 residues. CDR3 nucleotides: TGTGCCAGCAGCAAATTCGAGCGCTCGAACACCGGGGAGCTGTTTTTT. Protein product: CASSKFERSNTGELFF.

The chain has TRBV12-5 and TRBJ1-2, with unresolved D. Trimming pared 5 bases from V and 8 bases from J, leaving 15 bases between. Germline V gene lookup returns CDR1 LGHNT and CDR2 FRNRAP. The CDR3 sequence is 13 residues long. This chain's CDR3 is CASGLNVAAGYTF. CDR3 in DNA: TGTGCTAGTGGTCTAAATGTAGCTGCGGGCTACACCTTC.

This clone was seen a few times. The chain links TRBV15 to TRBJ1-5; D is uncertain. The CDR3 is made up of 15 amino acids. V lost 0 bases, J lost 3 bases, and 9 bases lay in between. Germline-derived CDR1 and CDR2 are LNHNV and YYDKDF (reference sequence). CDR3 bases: TGTGCCACCAGCAGAGATGTTGTCCACAATCAGCCCCAGCATTTT. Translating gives CATSRDVVHNQPQHF. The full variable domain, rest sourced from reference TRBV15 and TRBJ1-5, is DAMVIQNPRYQVTQFGKPVTLSCSQTLNHNVMYWYQQKSSQAPKLLFHYYDKDFNNEADTPDNFQSRRPNTSFCFLDIRSPGLGDTAMYLCATSRDVVHNQPQHFGDGTRLSIL.